A single sample is the source of the 9 T cell receptor beta chains below, sequenced in a study of Ad26.COV2.S vaccination and SARS-CoV-2 variants. Treatment specified: approximately 18 received Ad26.COV2.S at low or high dose, single or two shots; about five received placebo; per-sample allocation not given. Collection of samples fell on day 63 after the first vaccine or placebo injection. Sequencing was performed with immunoSEQ multiplex PCR; in TCRdb, only in-frame clones are kept and a portion is missing. This table holds approximately 300,000 clones, around four fifths found once. The sequencing used peripheral blood, collected in a trial of Ad26.COV2.S vaccine versus placebo. Receptors were obtained from a person between 18 and 65 years old who received the Ad26.COV2.S COVID-19 vaccine or a placebo.

The chain employs TRBV10-3 and TRBJ2-3; 11 bases map to TRBD2. Trimming cost V 3 bases and J 2 bases; bases outside gene matches: 7. The CDR3 runs 17 residues. CDR1 ENHRY and CDR2 SYGVKD come from the germline V gene. The CDR3 region has the DNA TGTGCCATCAGTGAATGGGGGACTAGCGGAAACACAGATACGCAGTATTTT. This gives the protein CAISEWGTSGNTDTQYF.

This chain connects TRBV28 to TRBJ1-2; TRBD1 might be the D (5 bases). This CDR3 spans 12 amino acids. Trimming cost V 3 bases and J 8 bases, with 10 bases left between them. Looked up from germline, CDR1 is MDHEN and CDR2 is SYDVKM. CDR3 loop: CASSLRGGGYTF. In DNA, the CDR3 is TGTGCCAGCAGTTTGAGGGGCGGAGGCTACACCTTC.

This chain joins TRBV5-6 and TRBJ2-1, with 8 nucleotides matching TRBD1. V shed 5 bases, J shed 7 bases, and the junction held 11 bases outside the gene matches. Germline CDR1 SGHDT, CDR2 YYEEEE. The CDR3 runs 15 residues. CDR3 bases: TGTGCCAGCAGGTACGGACAGGGAACCCCTAATGAGCAGTTCTTC. Its protein is CASRYGQGTPNEQFF. The full variable domain, its missing parts supplied by reference TRBV5-6 and TRBJ2-1, is DAGVTQSPTHLIKTRGQQVTLRCSPKSGHDTVSWYQQALGQGPQFIFQYYEEEERQRGNFPDRFSGHQFPNYSSELNVNALLLGDSALYLCASRYGQGTPNEQFFGPGTRLTVL.

This clone occurred once. The V call is TRBV19, the J call TRBJ2-2; D is possibly TRBD2 (6 bases). CDR1 and CDR2 (germline): LNHDA, SQIVND (reference sequence). The ends were cut back, 9 bases at V and 0 bases at J, with 11 bases in the middle. The CDR3 sequence is 14 residues long. The DNA for the CDR3 is TGTGCCAGCCGGGAGAGAGCGAACACCGGGGAGCTGTTTTTT. This gives the protein CASRERANTGELFF.

This clone was counted a few times. The V gene is TRBV5-1, the J gene TRBJ2-7; 12 bases agree with TRBD1. From germline, CDR1 is SGHRS and CDR2 YFSETQ. The CDR3 is made up of 14 amino acids. The V and J ends lost 3 bases and 5 bases, in that order; junction bases with no gene match: 3. CDR3 region: CASSWGTGGDEQYF. The CDR3, as DNA: TGCGCCAGCAGCTGGGGGACAGGGGGCGACGAGCAGTACTTC.

The gene calls are TRBV5-5 and TRBJ1-6; D remains unclear. Deletions cut 0 bases from V and 9 bases from J, with 13 bases between. The CDR3 totals 15 residues. CDR1 and CDR2 from the germline V gene are SGHKS and YYEKEE (reference sequence). The CDR3 bases are TGTGCCAGCAGCTTGGTGGAGGGCGATCTTTCACCCCTCCACTTT. The encoded protein is CASSLVEGDLSPLHF. The complete variable domain, with remaining parts taken from reference TRBV5-5 and TRBJ1-6, reads DAGVTQSPTHLIKTRGQQVTLRCSPISGHKSVSWYQQVLGQGPQFIFQYYEKEERGRGNFPDRFSARQFPNYSSELNVNALLLGDSALYLCASSLVEGDLSPLHFGNGTRLTVT.

The chain joins TRBV7-2 to TRBJ1-5, with D unclear. Germline V CDR1 and CDR2: SGHTA, FQGNSA. The length of the CDR3 is 16 residues. V was cut by 1 base and J by 0 bases, with 10 bases left in between. The DNA of the CDR3 is TGTGCCAGCAGCTTAGGTCCCAGCTATAGCAATCAGCCCCAGCATTTT. It is translated as CASSLGPSYSNQPQHF.

The chain joins TRBV2 to TRBJ1-4; D unclear. The germline V gene encodes CDR1 SNHLY and CDR2 FYNNEI. The V and J ends lost 5 bases and 6 bases respectively, with 16 bases between them. CDR3 length equals 15 residues. As DNA, the CDR3 is TGTGCCAGCAGTCCTTACAGTAATGGGTATGAAAAACTGTTTTTT. This gives the protein CASSPYSNGYEKLFF.

This chain uses TRBV5-1 with TRBJ2-5, with D tentatively TRBD2 (5 bases). This CDR3 spans 14 amino acids. Germline V CDR1 and CDR2: SGHRS, YFSETQ. V dropped 4 bases and J dropped 5 bases, with 15 bases sitting between them. The CDR3 region is CASSPDGNMETQYF. CDR3 DNA sequence: TGCGCCAGCAGCCCGGACGGGAATATGGAGACCCAGTACTTC.